These 19 T cell receptor beta chains were sequenced from one sample in a study of molecular identifiers for immune sequencing clone quantification. TCRdb itself ran the PCR reads through MiXCR, one entry per CDR3 protein. Of 100,000 or so distinct CDR3 sequences listed, roughly 34% were seen once; the top ten hold 4% to 5%. Sequenced input: naive CD8+ T cells from blood, with Jurkat cell RNA spiked in. Specified subset: FACS-sorted CD8+CD4-CCR7+CD45RA+ naive T cells. Every receptor here comes from a human donor in good health. Some libraries in this study had Jurkat cell RNA spiked in.

A note on this clonotype: A much larger clone differs by one base, so this may be a read error. Here the CDR3 omits its conserved ending phenylalanine or tryptophan, so a read error is the likely source. The chain uses TRBV28 and TRBJ1-1; TRBD1 aligns across 8 bases. Per germline, CDR1 MDHEN and CDR2 SYDVKM. This CDR3 comprises 14 residues. Trimming at V came to 2 bases and at J to 5 bases, leaving 4 bases not matched to a gene. CDR3 nucleotides: TGTGCCAGCAGTTTAAGGGGGGACAGGACTGAAGCTTTCCTT. Protein sequence: CASSLRGDRTEAFL.

CDR3: CASSSDPGLAGGTNEQFF. For the CDR3, the DNA is TGTGCCAGCAGCTCTGACCCGGGACTAGCGGGAGGCACCAATGAGCAGTTCTTC. The rearrangement uses TRBV7-6 and TRBJ2-1; 15 bases match TRBD2. The trim removed 4 bases at V and 6 bases at J, leaving 10 bases unmatched. The CDR3 sequence is 18 residues long. Germline CDR1 is SGHVS and CDR2 is FNYEAQ.

Only a few counts were recorded for this clonotype. The genes are TRBV19 and TRBJ2-3, with D unresolved. The CDR3 totals 15 residues. Germline lookup yields CDR1 LNHDA and CDR2 SQIVND (reference sequence). V was shortened by 3 bases and J by 2 bases, with 12 bases between the two germline ends. CDR3 loop: CASSITSSITDTQYF. The CDR3, as DNA: TGTGCCAGTAGTATTACGTCTTCAATCACAGATACGCAGTATTTT.

Many counts were recorded for this clonotype. The rearrangement joins TRBV7-8 to TRBJ2-3; D unresolved. Trimming took 8 bases from V and 0 from J, leaving 15 bases between them. The CDR3 runs 15 residues. Looked up from germline, CDR1 is SGHVS and CDR2 is FQNEAQ. This CDR3 reads CASLFSPRSTDTQYF. Written as DNA, the CDR3 is TGTGCCAGCCTCTTCAGCCCTAGGAGCACAGATACGCAGTATTTT.

The genes are TRBV28 and TRBJ1-6; the D is unclear. This CDR3 is 17 amino acids long. V dropped 4 bases and J dropped 0 bases, with 13 bases sitting between them. CDR1 is MDHEN, CDR2 SYDVKM, per germline. In nucleotides, the CDR3 is TGTGCCAGCAGTTGGGAGGCAGGCAGCTCCTATAATTCACCCCTCCACTTT. It translates to CASSWEAGSSYNSPLHF.

This clonotype was observed at least ten times. This chain links TRBV2 with TRBJ2-5; the D is unclear. Trimming removed 4 bases at V and 5 bases at J, with 11 bases between. CDR1 is SNHLY and CDR2 is FYNNEI in the germline V gene. This CDR3 is built from 13 residues. The CDR3 loop is CASSGARVETQYF. The CDR3 DNA sequence: TGTGCCAGCAGTGGGGCCCGGGTGGAGACCCAGTACTTC.

V usage is TRBV12-3 or TRBV12-4 and J usage is TRBJ2-5, with a possible D match to TRBD1 (6 bases). Trimming stripped 5 bases from V and 5 bases from J, with 12 bases between. The CDR3 has 13 residues. The CDR3 region has the DNA TGTGCCAGCAGTATCTCAGGGGCCGAGACCCAGTACTTC. It codes for CASSISGAETQYF.

Note on this clonotype: Being one base from a much bigger clone, this may be a read error. The chain combines TRBV7-9 with TRBJ2-3; D remains ambiguous. This CDR3 comprises 14 residues. V shed 6 bases and J shed 0 bases, with 10 bases lying between them. Per germline, CDR1 SEHNR and CDR2 FQNEAQ (reference sequence). Here the CDR3 reads CASRTASSTDTQYF. The DNA for the CDR3 is TGTGCCAGCAGAACAGCATCAAGCACAGATACGCAGTATTTT.

V usage is TRBV6-1 and J usage is TRBJ2-5; D remains ambiguous. Germline CDR1 reads MNHNS; CDR2 reads SASEGT. Trimming pared 2 bases from V and 5 bases from J, leaving 6 bases between. The CDR3 has 12 amino acids. DNA of the CDR3: TGTGCCAGCAGTGAAACCGCCGAGACCCAGTACTTC. Encoded protein: CASSETAETQYF.

This clonotype was counted at least ten times. This chain connects TRBV5-1 to TRBJ2-5, with no clear D. This CDR3 comprises 13 residues. Germline-derived CDR1 and CDR2 are SGHRS and YFSETQ. V gave up 0 bases and J gave up 5 bases, with 8 bases separating them. CDR3: CASSLAGSETQYF. CDR3 DNA: TGCGCCAGCAGCTTGGCCGGTTCGGAGACCCAGTACTTC.

This clonotype was counted only a few times. The J gene is TRBJ2-7, the V gene TRBV10-3; D call uncertain. Germline-derived CDR1 and CDR2 are ENHRY and SYGVKD. V was cut by 11 bases and J by 5 bases, with 13 bases left in between. The CDR3 is 11 residues long. The CDR3 loop is CALGVRDEQYF. CDR3 DNA: TGTGCCCTTGGGGTTAGGGACGAGCAGTACTTC.

In the case of this clonotype: This clone may be a read error of a much larger clone one base away. The chain links TRBV28 to TRBJ1-5; no clear D gene. Deletions cut 4 bases from V and 9 bases from J, with 16 bases between. Germline V gene data show CDR1 as MDHEN and CDR2 as SYDVKM. CDR3 length equals 14 residues. The CDR3 bases are TGTGCCAGCAGTTCGAGGGCCCCCCCGCGGCCCCAGCATTTT. Protein sequence: CASSSRAPPRPQHF. Drawing the rest from reference TRBV28 and TRBJ1-5, the complete variable domain is DVKVTQSSRYLVKRTGEKVFLECVQDMDHENMFWYRQDPGLGLRLIYFSYDVKMKEKGDIPEGYSVSREKKERFSLILESASTNQTSMYLCASSSRAPPRPQHFGDGTRLSIL.

In DNA, the CDR3 is TGTGCCAGCAGCTTTAACAGGGGGCCCGCCTACGAGCAGTACTTC. It is translated as CASSFNRGPAYEQYF. The chain joins TRBV6-5 to TRBJ2-7; TRBD1 matches at 9 bases. From germline, CDR1 is MNHEY and CDR2 SVGAGI. The CDR3 length is 15 residues. The V segment lost 6 bases and the J segment 2 bases; nucleotides outside the gene matches: 8.

J is TRBJ1-3 and V is TRBV9; 8 bases align to TRBD1. This CDR3 region has 15 residues. CDR1 is SGDLS and CDR2 is YYNGEE in the germline V gene. Trimming at V came to 6 bases and at J to 4 bases, leaving 9 bases not matched to a gene. Written as DNA, the CDR3 is TGTGCCAGCAACCGCGGACAGGGATACGGAAACACCATATATTTT. The encoded protein is CASNRGQGYGNTIYF. The complete variable domain, with remaining parts taken from reference TRBV9 and TRBJ1-3, reads DSGVTQTPKHLITATGQRVTLRCSPRSGDLSVYWYQQSLDQGLQFLIQYYNGEERAKGNILERFSAQQFPDLHSELNLSSLELGDSALYFCASNRGQGYGNTIYFGEGSWLTVV.

The V and J genes are TRBV20-1 and TRBJ1-2; D not certain. Germline values: CDR1 DFQATT, CDR2 SNEGSKA (reference sequence). The CDR3 length is 17 residues. Trimming took off 0 bases at V and 7 bases at J, with 24 bases between the two ends. The CDR3 here is CSARDDSGVPQPPGYTF. CDR3 coding DNA: TGCAGTGCTAGAGATGACTCAGGAGTACCCCAGCCCCCTGGCTACACCTTC.

In nucleotides, the CDR3 is TGCGCCAGCAGTGAGACAGGACCACGAGATACGCAGTATTTT. Protein: CASSETGPRDTQYF. V gene TRBV10-1 combines with J gene TRBJ2-3, with a tentative D call TRBD1 (5 bases). Per germline, CDR1 WNHNN and CDR2 SYGVQD (reference sequence). The V and J ends lost 2 bases and 5 bases respectively, with 11 bases between them. The CDR3 is 14 residues long.

V gene TRBV6-5 combines with J gene TRBJ2-7; 7 nucleotides line up with TRBD2. CDR1 MNHEY and CDR2 SVGAGI come from the germline V gene. Trimming at V came to 7 bases and at J to 9 bases, leaving 15 bases not matched to a gene. This CDR3 is 14 amino acids long. DNA of the CDR3: TGTGCCAGCACCGTTGTTGCGGGAGCCACCGGGCAGTACTTC. Encoded protein: CASTVVAGATGQYF.

Comments on this clonotype: Being one base from a much bigger clone, this may be a read error. The J gene is TRBJ2-1, the V gene TRBV11-2; no reliable D call. Germline V CDR1 and CDR2: SGHAT, FQNNGV. This CDR3 spans 16 amino acids. CDR3 in amino acids: CASSLGGYSSFNEQFF. The CDR3 coding sequence is TGTGCCAGCAGCTTAGGGGGTTACAGCTCCTTCAATGAGCAGTTCTTC.

V is TRBV20-1 and J is TRBJ1-3; no clear D gene. This CDR3 contains 13 residues. V dropped 2 bases and J dropped 2 bases, with 7 bases sitting between them. Germline V CDR1 and CDR2: DFQATT, SNEGSKA (reference sequence). The CDR3 sequence: CSARYGAGNTIYF. The CDR3 nucleotides read TGCAGTGCTAGATATGGGGCTGGAAACACCATATATTTT.